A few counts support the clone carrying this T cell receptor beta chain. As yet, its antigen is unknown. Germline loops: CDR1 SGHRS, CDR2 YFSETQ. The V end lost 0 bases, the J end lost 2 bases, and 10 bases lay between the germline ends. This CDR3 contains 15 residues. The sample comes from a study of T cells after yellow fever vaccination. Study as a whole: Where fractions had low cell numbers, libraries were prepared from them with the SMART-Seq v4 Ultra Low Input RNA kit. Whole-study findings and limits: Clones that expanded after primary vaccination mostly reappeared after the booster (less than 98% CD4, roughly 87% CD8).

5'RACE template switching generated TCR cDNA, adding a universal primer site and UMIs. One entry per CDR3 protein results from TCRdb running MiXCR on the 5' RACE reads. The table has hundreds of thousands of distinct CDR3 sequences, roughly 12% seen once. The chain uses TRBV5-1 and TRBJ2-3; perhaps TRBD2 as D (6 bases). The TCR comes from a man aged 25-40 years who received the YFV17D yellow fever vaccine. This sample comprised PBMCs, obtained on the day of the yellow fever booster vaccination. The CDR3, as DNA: TGCGCCAGCAGCTTGGAGTCTAGCGTCACAGATACGCAGTATTTT. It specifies CASSLESSVTDTQYF.